This is a list of T cell receptor beta chains from one sample in a study of cytomegalovirus exposure and HLA in healthy donors. The method was immunoSEQ multiplex PCR; TCRdb's version includes in-frame clones alone and lacks a portion of them. The data hold around 200,000 clones, with 83% observed a single time. The sample consisted of PBMCs. The receptors come from a girl between 5 and 17 years old in good health and CMV-seronegative. Both conserved end residues are part of each CDR3. A D gene is named only where the DNA matches it firmly. The size field is filled for only some rows; it gives once, few, many or a size class.

D	J	V	size	CDR3	DNA
TRBD2	TRBJ2-1	TRBV15	NA	CATSREARLAGNNEQFF	TGTGCCACCAGCAGAGAAGCAAGGCTAGCGGGGAACAATGAGCAGTTCTTC
NA	TRBJ2-1	TRBV5-6	NA	CASSSVANEQFF	TGTGCCAGCAGCTCAGTAGCTAATGAGCAGTTCTTC
NA	TRBJ2-1	TRBV27	NA	CASSFRNEQFF	TGTGCCAGCAGTTTCCGTAATGAGCAGTTCTTC
NA	TRBJ2-7	TRBV7-8	NA	CASSLRDYEQYF	TGTGCCAGCAGCTTACGGGACTACGAGCAGTACTTC
NA	TRBJ1-3	TRBV29-1	NA	CSVVEVSGNTIYF	TGCAGCGTTGTCGAGGTTTCTGGAAACACCATATATTTT
NA	TRBJ2-7	TRBV5-1	NA	CASSFETKQYF	TGCGCCAGCAGCTTTGAAACTAAACAGTACTTC
TRBD1	TRBJ1-2	TRBV4-2	few	CASSDRVPNYGYTF	TGTGCCAGCAGTGACAGGGTGCCTAACTATGGCTACACCTTC
NA	TRBJ1-5	TRBV6-5	NA	CASSQRRKSGQPQHF	TGTGCCAGCAGTCAAAGGAGGAAATCTGGTCAGCCCCAGCATTTT
TRBD1	TRBJ2-1	TRBV29-1	once	CSVDIGRGQSYNEQFF	TGCAGCGTTGATATCGGCAGGGGGCAGTCCTACAATGAGCAGTTCTTC
TRBD1	TRBJ1-6	TRBV15	NA	CATSRDSRTGSSYNSPLHF	TGTGCCACCAGCAGAGATAGTCGGACAGGGAGCTCCTATAATTCACCCCTCCACTTT
NA	TRBJ2-7	TRBV19	NA	CASSIGGRSHEQYF	TGTGCCAGTAGTATAGGAGGCAGATCCCACGAGCAGTACTTC
NA	TRBJ2-2	TRBV7-3	NA	CASSADDFRGGGELFF	TGTGCCAGCAGCGCGGACGACTTTAGGGGGGGCGGGGAGCTGTTTTTT
NA	TRBJ2-1	TRBV19	NA	CASSQYNEQFF	TGTGCCAGTAGTCAGTACAATGAGCAGTTCTTC
NA	TRBJ2-5	TRBV5-1	NA	CASSHSTMTKETQYF	TGCGCCAGCTCTCATTCGACTATGACCAAAGAGACCCAGTACTTC
NA	TRBJ1-1	TRBV2	once	CASSEDTNTEAFF	TGTGCCAGCAGTGAAGACACGAACACTGAAGCTTTCTTT
TRBD1	TRBJ2-2	TRBV7-6	NA	CASSLGDRNTGELFF	TGTGCCAGCAGCTTGGGGGACAGAAACACCGGGGAGCTGTTTTTT